This T cell receptor beta chain was recorded in a study of neoadjuvant nivolumab and ipilimumab in lung cancer. About the study: Patients got nivolumab 3 mg/kg on days 1, 15 and 29; combination added ipilimumab 1 mg/kg day 1. General study results and limits: TCR receptors were sequenced in few samples. From pretherapy to surgery, tumor richness and clonality rose with dual therapy.

Remarks on this clone: Antigen unknown.

CDR1 is SGDLS and CDR2 is YYNGEE in the germline V gene. V lost 2 bases and J lost 3, with 15 bases in between. The CDR3 runs to 15 residues. Sequencing was performed with immunoSEQ multiplex PCR; in TCRdb, only in-frame clones are kept and a portion is missing. The table shows 15,000 to 20,000 clones, with 60% to 80% occurring only once. This receptor was taken from an adult with non-small cell lung cancer. The source material was tumor tissue, sampled after neoadjuvant nivolumab, alone or with ipilimumab, at or shortly before surgery. The V call is TRBV9, the J call TRBJ2-7; tentatively, D is TRBD1 or TRBD2 (6 bases each). CDR3 nucleotide sequence: TGTGCCAGCAGCGTCGGCAGGGGAGGTTTCTACGAGCAGTACTTC. Amino acids: CASSVGRGGFYEQYF.